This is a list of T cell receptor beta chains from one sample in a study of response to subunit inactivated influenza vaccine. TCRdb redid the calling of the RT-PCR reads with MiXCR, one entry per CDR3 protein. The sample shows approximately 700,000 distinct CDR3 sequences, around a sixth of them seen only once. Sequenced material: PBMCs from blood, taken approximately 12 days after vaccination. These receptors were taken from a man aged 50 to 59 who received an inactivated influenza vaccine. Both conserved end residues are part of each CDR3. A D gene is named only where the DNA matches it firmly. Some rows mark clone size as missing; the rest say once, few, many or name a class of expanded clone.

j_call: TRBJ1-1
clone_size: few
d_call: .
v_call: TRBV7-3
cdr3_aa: CASSRRTPGKAFF
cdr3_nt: TGTGCCAGCAGCCGTAGGACTCCAGGAAAAGCTTTCTTT

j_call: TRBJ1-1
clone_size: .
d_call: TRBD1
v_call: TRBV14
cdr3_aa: CASSRHLTGRTEAFF
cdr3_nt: TGTGCCAGCAGCCGACACTTGACAGGGAGAACTGAAGCTTTCTTT

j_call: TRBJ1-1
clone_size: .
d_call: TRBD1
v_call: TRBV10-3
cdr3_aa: CAISGQGGRGSEAFF
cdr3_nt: TGTGCCATCAGTGGACAGGGTGGCCGGGGCTCTGAAGCTTTCTTT

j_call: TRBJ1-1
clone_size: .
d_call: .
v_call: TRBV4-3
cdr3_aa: CASSGDPNTEAFF
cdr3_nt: TGCGCCAGCAGCGGTGATCCGAACACTGAAGCTTTCTTT

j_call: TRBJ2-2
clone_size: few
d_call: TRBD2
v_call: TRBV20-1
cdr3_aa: CSAAAGGLLFGELFF
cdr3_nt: TGCAGTGCTGCCGCGGGGGGGCTTCTTTTCGGGGAGCTGTTTTTT

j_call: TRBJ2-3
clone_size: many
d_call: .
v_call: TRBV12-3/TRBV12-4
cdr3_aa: CASSSLSTDTQYF
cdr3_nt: TGTGCCAGCAGCTCCCTATCCACAGATACGCAGTATTTT

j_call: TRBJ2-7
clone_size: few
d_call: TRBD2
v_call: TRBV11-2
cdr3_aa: CASSPTSGASYEQYF
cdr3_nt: TGTGCCAGCAGCCCCACTAGCGGGGCCTCCTACGAGCAGTACTTC

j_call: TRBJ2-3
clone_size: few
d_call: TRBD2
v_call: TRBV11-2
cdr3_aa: CASSLVPRGGLTDTQYF
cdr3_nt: TGTGCCAGCAGCTTAGTACCGCGGGGGGGCCTCACAGATACGCAGTATTTT

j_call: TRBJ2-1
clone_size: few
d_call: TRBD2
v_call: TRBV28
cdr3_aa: CASRHSGGNEQFF
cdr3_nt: TGTGCCAGCAGACATAGCGGGGGGAATGAGCAGTTCTTC

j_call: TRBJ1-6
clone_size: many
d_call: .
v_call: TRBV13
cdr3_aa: CASSPGPGNSPLHF
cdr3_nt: TGTGCCAGCAGCCCGGGACCGGGGAATTCACCCCTCCACTTT

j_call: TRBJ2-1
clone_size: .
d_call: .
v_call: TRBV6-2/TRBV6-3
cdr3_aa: CASRLGAYNEQFF
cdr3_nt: TGTGCCAGCAGACTCGGAGCCTACAATGAGCAGTTCTTC

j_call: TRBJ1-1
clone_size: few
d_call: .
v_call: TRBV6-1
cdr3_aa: CASKVQGAGGTEAFF
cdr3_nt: TGTGCCAGCAAGGTTCAGGGTGCCGGGGGCACTGAAGCTTTCTTT

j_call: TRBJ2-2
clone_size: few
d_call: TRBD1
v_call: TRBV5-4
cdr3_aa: CASRVQGVNTGELFF
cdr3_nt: TGTGCCAGCAGGGTACAGGGGGTGAACACCGGGGAGCTGTTTTTT

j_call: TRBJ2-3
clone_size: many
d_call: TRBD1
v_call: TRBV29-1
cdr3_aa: CSVSLQPGQVTDTQYF
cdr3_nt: TGCAGCGTTTCGCTCCAGCCGGGACAGGTCACAGATACGCAGTATTTT

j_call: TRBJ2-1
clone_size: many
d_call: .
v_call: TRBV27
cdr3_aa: CASRTIRRGIEQFF
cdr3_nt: TGTGCCAGCAGGACTATCAGGAGGGGTATTGAGCAGTTCTTC

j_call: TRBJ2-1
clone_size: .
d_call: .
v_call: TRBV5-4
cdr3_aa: CASSLGTRVHEQFF
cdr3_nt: TGTGCCAGCAGCTTGGGGACCCGGGTCCATGAGCAGTTCTTC

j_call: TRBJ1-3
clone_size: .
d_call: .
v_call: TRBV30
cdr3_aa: CACQEAYAGNTIYF
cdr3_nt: TGTGCCTGCCAAGAGGCCTATGCTGGAAACACCATATATTTT

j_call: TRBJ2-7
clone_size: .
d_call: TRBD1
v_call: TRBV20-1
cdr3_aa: CSASIGTGDYEQYF
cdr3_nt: TGCAGTGCTAGTATTGGGACAGGGGACTACGAGCAGTACTTC

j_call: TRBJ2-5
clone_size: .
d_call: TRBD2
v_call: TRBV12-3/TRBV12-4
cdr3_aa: CASSLASGRAGEETQYF
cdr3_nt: TGTGCCAGCAGTTTAGCTAGCGGGAGGGCCGGTGAAGAGACCCAGTACTTC

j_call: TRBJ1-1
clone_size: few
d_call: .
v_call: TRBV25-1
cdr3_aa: CASSDSARIEAFF
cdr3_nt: TGTGCCAGCAGTGATTCGGCCAGAATCGAAGCTTTCTTT

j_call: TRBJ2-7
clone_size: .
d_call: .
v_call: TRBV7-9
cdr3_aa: CASSVRDTTYEQYF
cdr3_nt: TGTGCCAGCAGCGTACGGGACACCACCTACGAGCAGTACTTC

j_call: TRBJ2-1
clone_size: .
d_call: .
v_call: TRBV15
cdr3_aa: CATSIQRRRDNEQFF
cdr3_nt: TGTGCCACCAGCATCCAGCGGAGGAGGGACAATGAGCAGTTCTTC

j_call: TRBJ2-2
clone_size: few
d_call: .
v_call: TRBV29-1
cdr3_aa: CSVGQPNTGELFF
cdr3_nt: TGCAGCGTTGGACAGCCGAACACCGGGGAGCTGTTTTTT

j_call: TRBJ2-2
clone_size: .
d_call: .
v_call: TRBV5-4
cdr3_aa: CASSFGRERAGELFF
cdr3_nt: TGTGCCAGCAGCTTCGGTCGGGAGAGAGCCGGGGAGCTGTTTTTT

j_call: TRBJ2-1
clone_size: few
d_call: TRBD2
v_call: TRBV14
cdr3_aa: CASSPPGTSGRWGEQFF
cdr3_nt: TGTGCCAGCAGCCCTCCAGGGACTAGCGGGAGATGGGGTGAGCAGTTCTTC

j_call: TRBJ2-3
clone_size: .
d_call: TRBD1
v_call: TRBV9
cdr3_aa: CASSGTGLTDTQYF
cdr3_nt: TGTGCCAGCAGCGGGACAGGACTCACAGATACGCAGTATTTT

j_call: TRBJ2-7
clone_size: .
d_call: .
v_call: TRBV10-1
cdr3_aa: CASSGSHDYEQYF
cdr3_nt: TGCGCCAGCAGTGGGTCGCATGATTACGAGCAGTACTTC

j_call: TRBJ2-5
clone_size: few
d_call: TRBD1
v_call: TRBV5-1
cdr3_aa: CASSTLQGARETQYF
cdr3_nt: TGCGCCAGCAGCACACTACAGGGGGCGAGGGAGACCCAGTACTTC

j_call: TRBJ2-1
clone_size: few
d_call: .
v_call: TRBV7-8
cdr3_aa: CASSNARVSYNEQFF
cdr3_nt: TGTGCCAGCAGCAACGCCAGGGTCTCGTACAATGAGCAGTTCTTC

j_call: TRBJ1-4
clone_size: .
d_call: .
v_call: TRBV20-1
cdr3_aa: CSARDGQNEKLFF
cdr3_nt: TGCAGTGCTAGAGATGGGCAGAATGAAAAACTGTTTTTT

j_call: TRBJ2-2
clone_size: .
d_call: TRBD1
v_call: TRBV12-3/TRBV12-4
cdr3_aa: CASSWTGAVGELFF
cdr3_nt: TGTGCCAGCAGTTGGACAGGGGCGGTCGGGGAGCTGTTTTTT

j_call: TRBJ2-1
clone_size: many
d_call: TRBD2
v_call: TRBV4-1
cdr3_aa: CASSQGLQLTGGLRDEQFF
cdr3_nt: TGCGCCAGCAGCCAAGGCCTCCAGTTGACGGGGGGACTTCGGGATGAGCAGTTCTTC

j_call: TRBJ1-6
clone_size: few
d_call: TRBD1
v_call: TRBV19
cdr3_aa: CATSGQGIPLHF
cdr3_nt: TGTGCCACCTCGGGACAGGGGATACCCCTCCACTTT